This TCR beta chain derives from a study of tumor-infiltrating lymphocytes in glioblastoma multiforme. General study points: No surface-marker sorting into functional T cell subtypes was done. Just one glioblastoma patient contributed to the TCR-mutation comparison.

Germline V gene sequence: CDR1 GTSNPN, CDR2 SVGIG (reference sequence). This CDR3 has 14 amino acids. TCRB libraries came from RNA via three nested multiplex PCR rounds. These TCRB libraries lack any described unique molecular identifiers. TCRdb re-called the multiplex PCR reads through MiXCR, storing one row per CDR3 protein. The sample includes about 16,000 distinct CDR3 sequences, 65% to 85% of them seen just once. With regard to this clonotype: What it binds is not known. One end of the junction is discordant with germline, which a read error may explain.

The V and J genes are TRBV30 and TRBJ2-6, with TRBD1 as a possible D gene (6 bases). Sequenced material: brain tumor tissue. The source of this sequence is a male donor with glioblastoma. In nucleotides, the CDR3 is TGTGCATGTACAGGGTGCTCTGGGGTCAACGTACTGACTTTC. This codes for CACTGCSGVNVLTF.